These 28 T cell receptor beta chains were sequenced from one sample in a study of beta chain features in type 1 diabetes. Sequenced material consisted of expressed TCRB transcripts (all of the isolated RNA was reverse transcribed). The method was immunoSEQ multiplex PCR; TCRdb's version includes in-frame clones alone and lacks a portion of them. Here the sample spans 130,000 to 150,000 clones, around 51% being singletons. The sample consisted of Tregs from blood. Receptor source: a man younger than 35 in good health.

V and J are TRBV19 and TRBJ2-7, with TRBD2 matching 10 bases. The CDR3 extends over 15 amino acids. The germline V gene has CDR1 LNHDA and CDR2 SQIVND (reference sequence). J lost 2 bases, V lost 1 base, and 2 bases had no gene match. The CDR3 loop is CASSIAAGGTYEQYF. CDR3 bases: TGTGCCAGTAGTATAGCAGCGGGAGGGACCTACGAGCAGTACTTC.

The V gene is TRBV10-3, the J gene TRBJ2-1; tentative D call: TRBD2 (7 bases). The CDR3 has 12 amino acids. Germline V gives CDR1 ENHRY, CDR2 SYGVKD. Trimming removed 6 bases from V and 9 bases from J, with 12 bases in between. The CDR3 here is CAIRIRGGEQFF. The CDR3 nucleotides are TGTGCCATCAGAATAAGGGGGGGTGAGCAGTTCTTC.

The J gene is TRBJ2-1, the V gene TRBV5-1; 10 bases are a match to TRBD1. The J segment lost 0 bases and the V segment lost 4 bases, leaving 4 bases of the junction unmatched. The CDR3 is made up of 16 amino acids. The germline CDR1 and CDR2 sequences are SGHRS and YFSETQ. The DNA for the CDR3 is TGCGCCAGCAGCGGACGGACAGGGGGCTCCTACAATGAGCAGTTCTTC. Encoded protein: CASSGRTGGSYNEQFF.

The chain recombines TRBV4-3 with TRBJ2-3; 10 positions agree with TRBD2. Germline lookup yields CDR1 LGHNA and CDR2 YSLEER. This CDR3 has 16 residues. With V trimmed by 0 bases and J by 5 bases, 5 bases remained unmatched. This chain's CDR3 is CASSQELAGGIDTQYF. In DNA form, the CDR3 reads TGCGCCAGCAGCCAAGAGTTAGCGGGAGGTATAGATACGCAGTATTTT.

The genes are TRBV6-1 and TRBJ1-2; possibly TRBD1 for D (5 bases). Trimming took 6 bases from V and 3 from J, leaving 11 bases between them. CDR1 MNHNS and CDR2 SASEGT come from the germline V gene. The CDR3 covers 13 residues. The CDR3 DNA reads as TGTGCCAGCAGCCGACGGGGGGACTATGGCTACACCTTC. Translation: CASSRRGDYGYTF.

A few counts support this clone. This chain links TRBV5-4 with TRBJ2-7; 7 nucleotides agree with TRBD1. Trimming at V came to 3 bases and at J to 8 bases, leaving 8 bases not matched to a gene. The CDR3 is 13 residues long. In germline, CDR1 is SGHNT, CDR2 YYREEE (reference sequence). The CDR3 coding sequence is TGTGCCAGCAGCTGGGATACAGGGGCGCAGCAGTACTTC. Its protein is CASSWDTGAQQYF.

The chain couples TRBV14 to TRBJ2-7; 7 bases map to TRBD1. V was clipped by 6 bases and J by 2 bases; unmatched bases: 10. CDR3 size: 15 residues. The germline V gene has CDR1 SGHDN and CDR2 FVKESK. Here the CDR3 reads CASRHSGTAAYEQYF. CDR3 DNA: TGTGCCAGCAGACACTCCGGGACAGCGGCCTACGAGCAGTACTTC.

The V gene is TRBV10-3, the J gene TRBJ2-1, with 9 bases aligning to TRBD1. The length of the CDR3 is 16 residues. CDR1 and CDR2 (germline): ENHRY, SYGVKD. Germline trimming cut 10 bases from V and 0 bases from J; bases unmatched to any gene: 10. The CDR3 bases are TGTGCCACCGATAACCCGACAGGGGGCTCCTACAATGAGCAGTTCTTC. Translating gives CATDNPTGGSYNEQFF.

The chain is built from TRBV25-1 and TRBJ1-5; 9 nucleotides agree with TRBD1. Germline-derived CDR1 and CDR2 are MGHDK and SYGVNS. This CDR3 spans 15 amino acids. J gave up 7 bases and V 5 bases, and 9 bases lay outside the gene matches. CDR3 protein: CASSTGQGSWQPQHF. Here the CDR3 DNA reads TGTGCCAGCAGTACGGGACAGGGCTCCTGGCAGCCCCAGCATTTT.

Only a few counts were recorded for this clone. V gene TRBV2 combines with J gene TRBJ2-2, with D possibly matching TRBD2 (7 bases). Trimming took 7 bases from V and 6 from J, leaving 18 bases between them. CDR3 length: 15 amino acids. From germline, CDR1 is SNHLY and CDR2 FYNNEI. CDR3 in DNA: TGTGCCAGCATTCAACGGGGGGCGCGGGCCGGGGAGCTGTTTTTT. Translating it yields CASIQRGARAGELFF.

This chain links TRBV28 with TRBJ1-2; 7 positions match TRBD1. Trimming removed 4 bases from V and 5 bases from J; junction bases left unmatched: 10. Germline lookup yields CDR1 MDHEN and CDR2 SYDVKM. The CDR3 loop spans 15 amino acids. CDR3 in amino acids: CASSSPGQDTYGYTF. CDR3 nucleotide sequence: TGTGCCAGCAGTTCTCCCGGACAGGATACGTATGGCTACACCTTC.

The CDR3 here is CASSAGTGFAGANVLTF. CDR3 sequence (DNA): TGTGCCAGCAGTGCCGGGACAGGGTTCGCTGGGGCCAACGTCCTGACTTTC. The chain couples TRBV6-1 to TRBJ2-6; 9 bases match TRBD1. CDR1 MNHNS and CDR2 SASEGT come from the germline V gene. With 4 bases clipped from V and 2 bases from J, the junction kept 6 bases outside the gene matches. The CDR3 extends over 17 amino acids.

This clone was seen more than once but under ten times. The chain carries TRBV30 and TRBJ1-3; D not resolved. The CDR3 spans 12 residues. Germline V gives CDR1 GTSNPN, CDR2 SVGIG (reference sequence). Between the trimmed V and J ends, which lost 3 bases and 3 bases, there was a span of 6 bases. CDR3 DNA sequence: TGTGCCTGGAGCAGGATTGGAAACACCATATATTTT. It yields the protein CAWSRIGNTIYF.

This clone was observed a handful of times. Different DNA sequences within this sample yield the same CDR3. The chain has TRBV18 and TRBJ2-5; D gene uncertain. The length of the CDR3 is 13 residues. In germline, CDR1 is KGHSH, CDR2 LQKENI. V lost 3 bases and J 1 base, leaving 6 bases between the germline ends. The CDR3 DNA reads TGTGCCAGCTCACCGCCGAGCCAAGAGACCCAGTACTTC. Protein: CASSPPSQETQYF.

This clone was found a few times. The V gene is TRBV28, the J gene TRBJ2-1; D unresolved. Germline V gives CDR1 MDHEN, CDR2 SYDVKM. The CDR3 is 15 residues long. Between the trimmed V and J ends, which lost 6 bases and 3 bases, there was a span of 15 bases. CDR3 amino acids: CASSQPGGVYNEQFF. CDR3 nucleotide sequence: TGTGCCAGCAGCCAGCCAGGTGGCGTCTACAATGAGCAGTTCTTC.

This clone has a handful of counts. Within the sample, other DNA sequences also encode this same CDR3. V is TRBV23-1 and J is TRBJ2-5; TRBD1 matches at 7 bases. TRBV23-1 is an open reading frame whose function is uncertain. The length of the CDR3 is 16 residues. V gave up 6 bases and J gave up 3 bases; unmatched junction bases: 13. The CDR3 bases are TGCGCCAGCAGATCACGACTTGGCGACAGGGAAGAGACCCAGTACTTC. It codes for CASRSRLGDREETQYF.

This rearrangement joins TRBV6-5 to TRBJ2-7; the D gene is possibly TRBD2 (5 bases). V was pared by 6 bases and J by 7 bases, with 19 bases between. In germline, CDR1 is MNHEY, CDR2 SVGAGI. The CDR3 has 14 amino acids. The CDR3 loop reads CASRRAASLIEQYF. CDR3 DNA: TGTGCCAGCAGGCGAGCGGCTTCCCTAATAGAGCAGTACTTC.

Comments on this clone: One end of the junction is discordant with germline, which a read error may explain. V is TRBV7-9 and J is TRBJ2-3; no definite D call. CDR1 SEHNR and CDR2 FQNEAQ come from the germline V gene (reference sequence). The CDR3 has 14 amino acids. This CDR3 reads CATSPTWSGDTQYF. CDR3 bases: TGTGCCACCAGCCCCACCTGGTCCGGAGATACGCAGTATTTT.

The chain is built from TRBV28 and TRBJ1-5, with D possibly matching TRBD1 (5 bases). The CDR3 is 13 residues long. Trimming left V 6 bases short and J 0 bases short, with 6 bases between. Germline V gives CDR1 MDHEN, CDR2 SYDVKM. CDR3 coding DNA: TGTGCCAGCAGGCAGGGTAGCAATCAGCCCCAGCATTTT. It encodes CASRQGSNQPQHF.

The chain is built from TRBV5-4 and TRBJ2-1; 12 bases are shared with TRBD1. With 4 bases clipped from V and 12 bases from J, the junction kept 11 bases outside the gene matches. The CDR3 sequence is 15 residues long. Germline values: CDR1 SGHNT, CDR2 YYREEE (reference sequence). The DNA for the CDR3 is TGTGCCAGCAGCGTCGCCGGGACAGGGGGCATCGGGCAGTTCTTC. Translating it yields CASSVAGTGGIGQFF.

This rearrangement joins TRBV7-2 to TRBJ2-2; D gene uncertain. Looked up from germline, CDR1 is SGHTA and CDR2 is FQGNSA. Trimming stripped 1 base from V and 5 bases from J, with 11 bases between. The CDR3 sequence is 15 residues long. The CDR3: CASSLVGRRTGELFF. In nucleotides, the CDR3 is TGTGCCAGCAGCTTAGTTGGGCGAAGAACCGGGGAGCTGTTTTTT. Combining the CDR3 with reference TRBV7-2 and TRBJ2-2 gives the whole variable domain GAGVSQSPSNKVTEKGKDVELRCDPISGHTALYWYRQSLGQGLEFLIYFQGNSAPDKSGLPSDRFSAERTGGSVSTLTIQRTQQEDSAVYLCASSLVGRRTGELFFGEGSRLTVL.

The rearrangement links TRBV6-5 to TRBJ2-5; 9 bases map to TRBD1. This CDR3 comprises 13 residues. Germline assignment: CDR1 MNHEY and CDR2 SVGAGI. V gave up 5 bases and J gave up 11 bases; unmatched junction bases: 9. CDR3 sequence: CASSKRQGGEQYF. In DNA form, the CDR3 reads TGTGCCAGCAGTAAAAGACAGGGGGGGGAGCAGTACTTC.

This clone has only a few counts. The chain carries TRBV7-8 and TRBJ1-1, with 7 nucleotides matching TRBD1. V dropped 5 bases and J dropped 0; count of bases not matched to a gene: 6. Germline V gives CDR1 SGHVS, CDR2 FQNEAQ. The CDR3 contains 15 residues. The CDR3 region is CASSKDRALNTEAFF. CDR3 sequence (DNA): TGTGCCAGCAGCAAAGACAGGGCGCTGAACACTGAAGCTTTCTTT. Filled out from reference TRBV7-8 and TRBJ1-1, the complete variable domain reads GAGVSQSPRYKVAKRGQDVALRCDPISGHVSLFWYQQALGQGPEFLTYFQNEAQLDKSGLPSDRFFAERPEGSVSTLKIQRTQQEDSAVYLCASSKDRALNTEAFFGQGTRLTVV.

This chain links TRBV5-6 with TRBJ2-5; 14 bases map to TRBD2. CDR3 length: 18 amino acids. Losses at the gene ends were 4 bases for V and 0 bases for J; bases not matched to a gene: 8. Germline CDR1 and CDR2: SGHDT and YYEEEE. This CDR3 is CASSPGLAGDWYQETQYF. Here the CDR3 DNA reads TGTGCCAGCAGCCCGGGACTAGCGGGGGATTGGTACCAAGAGACCCAGTACTTC.

The genes are TRBV4-2 and TRBJ1-6; no firm D call. Germline CDR1 reads LGHNA; CDR2 reads YNFKEQ. The CDR3 length is 14 residues. Trimming pared 0 bases from V and 7 bases from J, leaving 7 bases between. Here the CDR3 reads CASSQDSQNSPLHF. The CDR3 DNA sequence: TGTGCCAGCAGCCAAGATAGCCAGAATTCACCCCTCCACTTT.

This clone was seen a handful of times. V usage is TRBV4-3 and J usage is TRBJ2-3; D gene unclear. This CDR3 region has 13 residues. Germline CDR1 is LGHNA and CDR2 is YSLEER. V was trimmed by 0 bases and J by 7 bases, leaving 8 bases between them. The CDR3 DNA reads TGCGCCAGCAGCCAAGAAACATTAAATACGCAGTATTTT. Translated: CASSQETLNTQYF.

The chain has TRBV15 and TRBJ2-4; D might be TRBD2 (5 bases). In germline, CDR1 is LNHNV, CDR2 YYDKDF (reference sequence). There are 13 residues in the CDR3. Trimming removed 1 base at V and 8 bases at J, with 9 bases between. CDR3 in DNA: TGTGCCACCAGCAGAGGACCGGAGGACATTCAGTACTTC. Translation: CATSRGPEDIQYF.

This clone was counted between two and nine times. This chain links TRBV5-1 with TRBJ2-7; the match to TRBD2 covers 7 bases. Trimming at V came to 4 bases and at J to 3 bases, leaving 10 bases not matched to a gene. Germline CDR1 is SGHRS and CDR2 is YFSETQ. CDR3 size: 15 residues. CDR3 coding DNA: TGCGCCAGCAGCCTATGGCCCGAGCGGGGCTACGAGCAGTACTTC. Protein: CASSLWPERGYEQYF. Combining the CDR3 with reference TRBV5-1 and TRBJ2-7 gives the whole variable domain KAGVTQTPRYLIKTRGQQVTLSCSPISGHRSVSWYQQTPGQGLQFLFEYFSETQRNKGNFPGRFSGRQFSNSRSEMNVSTLELGDSALYLCASSLWPERGYEQYFGPGTRLTVT.